This T cell receptor beta chain derives from a study of a mutant IDH1 vaccine in newly diagnosed glioma. Study summary: Earlier treatment was radiotherapy, temozolomide, or both, with most getting both.

About this clone: Its specificity is unknown.

The time point: baseline, week 1 (first vaccination visit). Treatment denoted: pre-vaccination baseline after standard-of-care therapy. Study outcomes and limitations: Among top peripheral T cell clonotypes, changes seemed unrelated to pseudoprogression.

Germline assignment: CDR1 SGHNT and CDR2 YENEEA. The CDR3 runs 15 residues. The V end was cut by 6 bases, the J end by 2 bases, with 14 bases between. Method: immunoSEQ multiplex PCR; TCRdb's copy keeps in-frame clones and lacks some. The sample contains some 95,000 clones, 80% of which appear only once. The chain uses TRBV11-3 and TRBJ1-5, with D unresolved. This receptor was obtained from a man aged 40-55 years with glioma. The starting material was PBMCs, obtained from a glioma patient treated with radiotherapy, temozolomide or both. The CDR3 nucleotides read TGTGCCAGCAGTCCGCGAGGAGGGTGCAATCAGCCCCAGCATTTT. It specifies CASSPRGGCNQPQHF.